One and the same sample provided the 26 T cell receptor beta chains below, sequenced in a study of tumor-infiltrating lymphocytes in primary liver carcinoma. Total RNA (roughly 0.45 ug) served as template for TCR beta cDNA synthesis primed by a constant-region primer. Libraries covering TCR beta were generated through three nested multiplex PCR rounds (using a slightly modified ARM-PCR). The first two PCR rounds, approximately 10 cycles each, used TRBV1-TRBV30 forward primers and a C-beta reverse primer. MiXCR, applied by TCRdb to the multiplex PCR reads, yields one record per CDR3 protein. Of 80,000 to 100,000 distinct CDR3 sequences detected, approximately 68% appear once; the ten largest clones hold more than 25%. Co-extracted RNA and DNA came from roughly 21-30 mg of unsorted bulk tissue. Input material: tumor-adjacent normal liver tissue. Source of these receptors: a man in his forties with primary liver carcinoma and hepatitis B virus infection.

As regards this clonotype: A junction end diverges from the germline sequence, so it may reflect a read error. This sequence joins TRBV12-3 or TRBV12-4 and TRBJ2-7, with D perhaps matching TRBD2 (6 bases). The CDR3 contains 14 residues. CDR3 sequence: CARSSGTVSNEQYF. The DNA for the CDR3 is TGTGCCAGAAGTTCTGGGACTGTATCCAACGAGCAGTACTTC.

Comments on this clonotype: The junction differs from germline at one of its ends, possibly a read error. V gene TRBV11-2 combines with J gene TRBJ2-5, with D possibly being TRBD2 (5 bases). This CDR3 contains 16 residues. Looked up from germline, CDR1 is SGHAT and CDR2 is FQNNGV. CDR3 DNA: TGTGCCAGCATGTTAGTCCCGGCTAGAGGGCAAGAGACCCAATACTTC. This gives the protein CASMLVPARGQETQYF.

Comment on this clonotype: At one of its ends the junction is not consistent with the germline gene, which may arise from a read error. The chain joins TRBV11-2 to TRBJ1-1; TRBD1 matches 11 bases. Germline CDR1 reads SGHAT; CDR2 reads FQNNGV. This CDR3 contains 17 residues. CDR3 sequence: CASSPYGQGARNAEAFF. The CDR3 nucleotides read TGTGCCAGCAGCCCCTATGGACAGGGGGCGAGGAACGCTGAAGCTTTCTTT.

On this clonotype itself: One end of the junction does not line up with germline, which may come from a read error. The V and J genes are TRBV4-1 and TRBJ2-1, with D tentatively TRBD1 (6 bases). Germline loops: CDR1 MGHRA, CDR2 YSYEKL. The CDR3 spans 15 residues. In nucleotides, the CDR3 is TGTGCCAGCAGCCAACTTTCTAGCAGCTCAGGGGAACAGTTCTTC. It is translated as CASSQLSSSSGEQFF.

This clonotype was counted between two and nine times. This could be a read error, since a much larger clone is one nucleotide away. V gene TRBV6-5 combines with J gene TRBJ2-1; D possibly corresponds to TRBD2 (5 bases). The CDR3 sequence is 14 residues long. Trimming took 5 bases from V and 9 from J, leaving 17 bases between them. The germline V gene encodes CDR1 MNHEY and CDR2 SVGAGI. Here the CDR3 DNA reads TGTGCCAGCAGTGTCAGTGGGAGAATCAGTGAGCAGTTCTTC. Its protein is CASSVSGRISEQFF.

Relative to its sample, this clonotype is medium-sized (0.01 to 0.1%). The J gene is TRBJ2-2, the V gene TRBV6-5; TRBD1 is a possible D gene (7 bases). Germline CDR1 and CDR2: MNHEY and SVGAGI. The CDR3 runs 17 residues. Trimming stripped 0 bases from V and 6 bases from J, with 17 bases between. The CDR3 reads CASSYSTKQGDSGELFF. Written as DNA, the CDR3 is TGTGCCAGCAGTTACTCTACGAAGCAGGGGGACTCCGGGGAGCTGTTTTTT.

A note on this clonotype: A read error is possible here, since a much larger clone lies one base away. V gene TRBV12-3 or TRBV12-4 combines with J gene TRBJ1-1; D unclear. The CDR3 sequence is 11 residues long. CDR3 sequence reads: CVSSLNREAFF. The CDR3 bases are TGTGTCAGCAGTTTGAATCGTGAAGCTTTCTTT.

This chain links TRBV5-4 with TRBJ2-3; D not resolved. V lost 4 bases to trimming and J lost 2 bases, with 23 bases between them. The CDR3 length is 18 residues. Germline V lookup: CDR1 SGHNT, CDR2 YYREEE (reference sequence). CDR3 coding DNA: TGTGCCAGCAGCCCTGGAGTCCTTCTGGGCAGATTCACAGATACGCAGTATTTT. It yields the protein CASSPGVLLGRFTDTQYF.

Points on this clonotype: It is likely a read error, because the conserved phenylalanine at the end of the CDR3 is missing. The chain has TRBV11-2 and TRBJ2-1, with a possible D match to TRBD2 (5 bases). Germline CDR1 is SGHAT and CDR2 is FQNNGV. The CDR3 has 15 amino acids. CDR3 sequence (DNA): TGTGCCAGCAGCTTTGTGTTAGCGTCCTACAATGGGCAGTTCATC. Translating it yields CASSFVLASYNGQFI.

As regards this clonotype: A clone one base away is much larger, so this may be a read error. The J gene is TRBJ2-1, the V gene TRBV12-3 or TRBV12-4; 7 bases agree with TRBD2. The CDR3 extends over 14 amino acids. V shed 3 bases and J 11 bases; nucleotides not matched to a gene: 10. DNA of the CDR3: TGTGCCAGCAGTTTGGGGAGGGCGTACGGTAAGCAGTTCTTC. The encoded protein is CASSLGRAYGKQFF.

CDR3 nucleotide sequence: TGTGCCATCAGTGATACTGGGACAGGGGGCAAACACGAGCAGTACTTC. Encoded protein: CAISDTGTGGKHEQYF. V is TRBV10-3 and J is TRBJ2-7; the match to TRBD1 covers 12 bases. Germline V gene sequence: CDR1 ENHRY, CDR2 SYGVKD. This CDR3 spans 16 amino acids. J gave up 5 bases and V 3 bases, and 8 bases lay outside the gene matches.

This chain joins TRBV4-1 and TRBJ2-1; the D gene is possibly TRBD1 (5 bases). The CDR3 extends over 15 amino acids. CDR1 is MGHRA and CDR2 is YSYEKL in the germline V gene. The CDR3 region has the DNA TGCGTAAGCAGCCAAGTTTCTAACAGCTCAGGGGAGCAGTTCTTC. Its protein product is CVSSQVSNSSGEQFF.

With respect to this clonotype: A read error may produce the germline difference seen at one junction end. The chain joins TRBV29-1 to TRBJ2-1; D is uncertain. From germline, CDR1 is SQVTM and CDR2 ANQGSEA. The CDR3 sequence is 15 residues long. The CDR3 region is CSVGDSRPPYNEQLF. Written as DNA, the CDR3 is TGCAGCGTTGGCGACTCCCGGCCCCCTTACAATGAGCAGTTATTC.

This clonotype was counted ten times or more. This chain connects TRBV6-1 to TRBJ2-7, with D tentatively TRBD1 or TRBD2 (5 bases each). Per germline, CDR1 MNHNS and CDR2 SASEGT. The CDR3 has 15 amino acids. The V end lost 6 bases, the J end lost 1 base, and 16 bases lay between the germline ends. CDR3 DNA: TGTGCCAGCAGCCTGAGGGGAGAGACGTCCTACGAGCAGTACTTC. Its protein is CASSLRGETSYEQYF.

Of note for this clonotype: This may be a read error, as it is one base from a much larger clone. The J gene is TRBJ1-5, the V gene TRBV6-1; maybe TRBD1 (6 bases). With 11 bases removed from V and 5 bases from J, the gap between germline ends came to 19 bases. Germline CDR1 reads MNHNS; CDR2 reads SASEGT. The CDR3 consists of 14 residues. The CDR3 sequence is CACGTGFSDQPQHF. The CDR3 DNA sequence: TGTGCCTGCGGCACAGGGTTTTCCGATCAGCCCCAGCATTTT.

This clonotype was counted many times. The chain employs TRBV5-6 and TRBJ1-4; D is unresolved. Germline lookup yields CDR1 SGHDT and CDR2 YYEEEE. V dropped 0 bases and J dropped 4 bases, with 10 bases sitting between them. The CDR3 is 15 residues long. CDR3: CASSLGRRSNEKLFF. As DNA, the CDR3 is TGTGCCAGCAGCTTGGGACGGAGAAGTAATGAAAAACTGTTTTTT.

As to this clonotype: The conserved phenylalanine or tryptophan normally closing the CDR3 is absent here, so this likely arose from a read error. The CDR3 sequence is CAIPLDSGDYTS. The CDR3 DNA follows: TGTGCCATCCCCCTAGATTCAGGTGACTACACCTCC. The chain carries TRBV28 and TRBJ1-2; D not certain. Germline CDR1 is MDHEN and CDR2 is SYDVKM. Deletions cut 10 bases from V and 10 bases from J, with 19 bases between. The CDR3 is 12 amino acids.

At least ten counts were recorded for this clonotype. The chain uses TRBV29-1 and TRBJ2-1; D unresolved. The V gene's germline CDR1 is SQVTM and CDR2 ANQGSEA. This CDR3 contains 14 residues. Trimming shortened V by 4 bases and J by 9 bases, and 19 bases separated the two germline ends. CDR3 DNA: TGCAGCGTTGTAGAGGCCACCTTTCGGCCTGAGCAGTTCTTC. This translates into CSVVEATFRPEQFF.

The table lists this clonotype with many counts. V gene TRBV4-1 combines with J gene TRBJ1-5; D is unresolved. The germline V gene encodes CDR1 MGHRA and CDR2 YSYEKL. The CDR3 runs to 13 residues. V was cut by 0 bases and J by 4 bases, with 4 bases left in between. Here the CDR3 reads CASSQEENQPQHF. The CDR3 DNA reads TGCGCCAGCAGCCAAGAAGAAAATCAGCCCCAGCATTTT.

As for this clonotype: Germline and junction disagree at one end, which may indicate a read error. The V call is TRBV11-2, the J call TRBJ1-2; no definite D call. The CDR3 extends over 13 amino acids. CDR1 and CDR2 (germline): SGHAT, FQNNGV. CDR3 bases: TGTGCCAGCAACGACGGACTCGGGTATGGCTACACATTC. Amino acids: CASNDGLGYGYTF.

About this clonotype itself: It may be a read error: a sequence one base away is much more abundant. The CDR3 protein is CASSLRLAIRTDTQYF. CDR3 bases: TGTGCCAGCAGCTTGAGACTAGCGATTAGAACAGATACGCAGTATTTT. The chain employs TRBV5-6 and TRBJ2-3, with 8 positions matching TRBD2. The length of the CDR3 is 16 residues. V dropped 1 base and J dropped 3; count of bases not matched to a gene: 7. Germline V gene sequence: CDR1 SGHDT, CDR2 YYEEEE.

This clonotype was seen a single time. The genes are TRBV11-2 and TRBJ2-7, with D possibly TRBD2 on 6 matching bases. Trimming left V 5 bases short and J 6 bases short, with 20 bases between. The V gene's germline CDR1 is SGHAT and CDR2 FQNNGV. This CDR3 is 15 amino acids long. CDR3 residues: CASSLNGTLPCEQYF. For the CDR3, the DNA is TGTGCCAGCAGCCTCAACGGGACTCTACCCTGCGAGCAGTACTTC.

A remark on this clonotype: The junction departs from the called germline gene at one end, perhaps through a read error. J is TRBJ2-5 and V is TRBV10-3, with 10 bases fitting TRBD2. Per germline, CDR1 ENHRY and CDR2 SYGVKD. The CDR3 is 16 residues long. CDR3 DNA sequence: TGTGCCATCAGTGAGGGTCTAGCGGGAGATTCTGAGACCCGGTATTTC. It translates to CAISEGLAGDSETRYF.

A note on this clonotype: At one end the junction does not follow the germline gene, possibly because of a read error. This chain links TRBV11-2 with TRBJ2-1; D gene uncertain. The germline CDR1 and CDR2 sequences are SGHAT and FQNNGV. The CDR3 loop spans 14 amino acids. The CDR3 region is CAISPRTYPNEQFF. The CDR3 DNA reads TGTGCCATCAGCCCCAGGACCTACCCCAATGAGCAGTTCTTC.

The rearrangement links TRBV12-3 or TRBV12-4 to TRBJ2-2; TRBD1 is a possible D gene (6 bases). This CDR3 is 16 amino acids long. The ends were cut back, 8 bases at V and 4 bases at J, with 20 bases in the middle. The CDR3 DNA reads TGTGCCAGCGGATTACTAGGGGGAGCGTCCACCGGGGAGCTGTTTTTT. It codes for CASGLLGGASTGELFF.

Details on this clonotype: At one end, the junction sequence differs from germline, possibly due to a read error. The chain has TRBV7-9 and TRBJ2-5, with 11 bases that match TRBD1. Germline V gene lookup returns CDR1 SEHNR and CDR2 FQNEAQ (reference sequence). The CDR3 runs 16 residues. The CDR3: CASIQRGQGAQEAQYF. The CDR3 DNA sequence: TGTGCCAGCATCCAACGCGGACAGGGGGCCCAAGAGGCCCAGTACTTC.